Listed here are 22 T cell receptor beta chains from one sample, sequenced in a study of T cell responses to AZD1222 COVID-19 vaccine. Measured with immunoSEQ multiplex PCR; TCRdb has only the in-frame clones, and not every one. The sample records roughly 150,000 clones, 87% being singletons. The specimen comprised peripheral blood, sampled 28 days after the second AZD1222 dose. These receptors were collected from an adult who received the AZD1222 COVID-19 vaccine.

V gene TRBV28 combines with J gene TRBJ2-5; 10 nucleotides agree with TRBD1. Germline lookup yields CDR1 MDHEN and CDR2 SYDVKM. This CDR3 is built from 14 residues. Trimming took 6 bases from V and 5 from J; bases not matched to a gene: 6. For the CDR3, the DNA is TGTGCCAGCAGATCGACAGGGGGCGGGGAGACCCAGTACTTC. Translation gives CASRSTGGGETQYF.

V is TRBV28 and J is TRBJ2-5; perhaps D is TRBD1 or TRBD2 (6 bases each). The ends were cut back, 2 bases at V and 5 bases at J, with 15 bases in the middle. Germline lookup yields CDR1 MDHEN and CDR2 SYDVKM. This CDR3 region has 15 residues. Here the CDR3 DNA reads TGTGCCAGCAGTTTACGGAGGGGGTTAGGGGAGACCCAGTACTTC. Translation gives CASSLRRGLGETQYF.

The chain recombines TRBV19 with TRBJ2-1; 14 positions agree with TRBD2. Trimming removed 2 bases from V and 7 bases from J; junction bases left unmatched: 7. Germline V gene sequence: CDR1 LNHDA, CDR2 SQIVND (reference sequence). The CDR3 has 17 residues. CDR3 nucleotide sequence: TGTGCCAGTAGTATAATCACGGGACTAGCGGGAGCAAATGAGCAGTTCTTC. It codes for CASSIITGLAGANEQFF.

This CDR3 is CASSPQGKNTEAFF. The CDR3 nucleotides read TGTGCCAGCAGCCCCCAGGGCAAGAACACTGAAGCTTTCTTT. The chain joins TRBV21-1 to TRBJ1-1; the table's D call, TRBD1, has no DNA check behind it. TRBV21-1 corresponds to a pseudogene. The CDR3 sequence is 14 residues long.

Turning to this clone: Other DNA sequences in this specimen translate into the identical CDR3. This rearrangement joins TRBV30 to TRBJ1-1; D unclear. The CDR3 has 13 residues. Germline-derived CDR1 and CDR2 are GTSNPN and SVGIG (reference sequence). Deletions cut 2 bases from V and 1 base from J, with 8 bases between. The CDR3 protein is CAWSRSRNTEAFF. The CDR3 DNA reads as TGTGCCTGGAGTAGGAGCCGGAACACTGAAGCTTTCTTT.

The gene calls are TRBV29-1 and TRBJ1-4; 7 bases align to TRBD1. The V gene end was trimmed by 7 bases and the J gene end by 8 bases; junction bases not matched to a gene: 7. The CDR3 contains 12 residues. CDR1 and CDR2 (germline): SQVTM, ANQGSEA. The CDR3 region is CSAGRGGEKLFF. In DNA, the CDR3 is TGCAGCGCTGGCAGGGGGGGGGAAAAACTGTTTTTT.

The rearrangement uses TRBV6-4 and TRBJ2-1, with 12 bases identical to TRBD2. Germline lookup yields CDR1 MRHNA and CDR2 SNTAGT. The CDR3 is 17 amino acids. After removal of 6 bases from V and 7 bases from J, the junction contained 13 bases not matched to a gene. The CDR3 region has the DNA TGTGCCAGCAGCAGACTAGCGGGAGCCTCAACGGGAAATGAGCAGTTCTTC. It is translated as CASSRLAGASTGNEQFF.

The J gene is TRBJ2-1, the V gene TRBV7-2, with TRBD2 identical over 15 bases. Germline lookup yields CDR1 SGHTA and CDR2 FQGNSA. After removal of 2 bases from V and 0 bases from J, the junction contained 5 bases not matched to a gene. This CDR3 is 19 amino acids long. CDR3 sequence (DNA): TGTGCCAGCAGCTTAAGGGGACTAGCGGGAGGAAGCTCCTACAATGAGCAGTTCTTC. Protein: CASSLRGLAGGSSYNEQFF.

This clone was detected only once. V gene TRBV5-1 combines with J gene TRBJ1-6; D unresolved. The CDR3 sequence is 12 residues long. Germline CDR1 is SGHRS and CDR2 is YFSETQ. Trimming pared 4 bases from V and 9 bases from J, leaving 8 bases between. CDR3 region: CASSTGSSPLHF. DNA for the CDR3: TGCGCCAGCAGCACCGGATCTTCACCCCTCCACTTT.

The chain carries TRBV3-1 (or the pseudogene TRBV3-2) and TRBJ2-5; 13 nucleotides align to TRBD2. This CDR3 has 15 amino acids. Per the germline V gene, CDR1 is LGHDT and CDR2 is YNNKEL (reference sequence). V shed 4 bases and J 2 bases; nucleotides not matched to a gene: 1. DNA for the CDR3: TGTGCCAGCAGCCCGGGACTAGCGGGACAAGAGACCCAGTACTTC. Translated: CASSPGLAGQETQYF.

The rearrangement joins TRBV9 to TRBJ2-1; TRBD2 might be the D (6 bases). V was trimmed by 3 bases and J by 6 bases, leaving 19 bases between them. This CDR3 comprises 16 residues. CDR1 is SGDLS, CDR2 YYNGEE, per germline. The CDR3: CASSADLRGASNEQFF. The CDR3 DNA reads TGTGCCAGCAGCGCGGATCTGCGGGGAGCCTCCAATGAGCAGTTCTTC.

CDR3: CASSSGGTYTF. In nucleotides, the CDR3 is TGTGCCAGCAGCTCCGGGGGGACCTACACCTTC. V and J are TRBV2 and TRBJ1-2; D is perhaps TRBD1 (5 bases). CDR1 SNHLY and CDR2 FYNNEI come from the germline V gene. V lost 6 bases and J lost 10, with 12 bases in between. The CDR3 is 11 amino acids.

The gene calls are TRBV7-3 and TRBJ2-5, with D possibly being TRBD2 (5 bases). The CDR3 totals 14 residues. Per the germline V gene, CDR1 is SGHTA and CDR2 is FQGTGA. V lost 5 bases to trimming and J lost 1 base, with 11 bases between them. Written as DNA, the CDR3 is TGTGCCAGCAGCCCGGAGGCCAGCCAAGAGACCCAGTACTTC. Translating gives CASSPEASQETQYF.

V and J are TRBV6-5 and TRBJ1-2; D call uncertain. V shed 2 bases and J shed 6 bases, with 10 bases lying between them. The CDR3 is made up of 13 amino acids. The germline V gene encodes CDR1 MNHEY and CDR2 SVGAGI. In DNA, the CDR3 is TGTGCCAGCAGTTACGACCCGATCAATGGCTACACCTTC. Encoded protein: CASSYDPINGYTF.

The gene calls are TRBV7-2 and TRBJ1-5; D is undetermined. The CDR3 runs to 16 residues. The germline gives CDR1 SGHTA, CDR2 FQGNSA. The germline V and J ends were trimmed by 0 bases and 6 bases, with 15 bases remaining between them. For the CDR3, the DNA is TGTGCCAGCAGCTTAGCCTTGTCCGCCGGAGGTCAGCCCCAGCATTTT. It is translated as CASSLALSAGGQPQHF.

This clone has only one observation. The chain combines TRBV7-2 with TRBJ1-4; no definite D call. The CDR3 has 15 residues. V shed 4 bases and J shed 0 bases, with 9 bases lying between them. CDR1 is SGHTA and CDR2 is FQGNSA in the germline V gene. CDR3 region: CASSSSRSTNEKLFF. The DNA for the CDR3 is TGTGCCAGCAGCTCCTCCCGGTCAACTAATGAAAAACTGTTTTTT.

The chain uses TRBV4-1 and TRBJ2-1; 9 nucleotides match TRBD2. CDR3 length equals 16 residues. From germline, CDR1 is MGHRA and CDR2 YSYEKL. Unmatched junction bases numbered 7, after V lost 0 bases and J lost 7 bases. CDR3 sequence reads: CASSQERGGAGNEQFF. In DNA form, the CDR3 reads TGCGCCAGCAGCCAAGAGCGCGGGGGGGCAGGGAATGAGCAGTTCTTC.

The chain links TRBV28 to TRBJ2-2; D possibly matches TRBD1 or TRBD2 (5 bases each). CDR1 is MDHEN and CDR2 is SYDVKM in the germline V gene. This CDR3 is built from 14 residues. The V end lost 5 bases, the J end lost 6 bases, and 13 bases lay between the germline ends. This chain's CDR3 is CASSHPGRAGELFF. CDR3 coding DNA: TGTGCCAGCAGTCACCCGGGGCGGGCCGGGGAGCTGTTTTTT.

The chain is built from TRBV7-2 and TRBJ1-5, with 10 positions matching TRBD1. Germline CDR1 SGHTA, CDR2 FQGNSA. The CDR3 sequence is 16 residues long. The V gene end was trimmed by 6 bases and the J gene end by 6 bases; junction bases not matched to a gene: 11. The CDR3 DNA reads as TGTGCCAGCAGTTCTACGACAGGGGGCTCGGGTCAGCCCCAGCATTTT. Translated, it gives CASSSTTGGSGQPQHF. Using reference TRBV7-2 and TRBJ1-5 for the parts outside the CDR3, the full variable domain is GAGVSQSPSNKVTEKGKDVELRCDPISGHTALYWYRQSLGQGLEFLIYFQGNSAPDKSGLPSDRFSAERTGGSVSTLTIQRTQQEDSAVYLCASSSTTGGSGQPQHFGDGTRLSIL.

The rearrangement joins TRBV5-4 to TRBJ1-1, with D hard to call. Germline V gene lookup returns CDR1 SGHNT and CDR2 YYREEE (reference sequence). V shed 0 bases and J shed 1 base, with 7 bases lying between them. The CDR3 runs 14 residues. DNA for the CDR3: TGTGCCAGCAGCTTGGCTTACCAGAACACTGAAGCTTTCTTT. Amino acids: CASSLAYQNTEAFF.

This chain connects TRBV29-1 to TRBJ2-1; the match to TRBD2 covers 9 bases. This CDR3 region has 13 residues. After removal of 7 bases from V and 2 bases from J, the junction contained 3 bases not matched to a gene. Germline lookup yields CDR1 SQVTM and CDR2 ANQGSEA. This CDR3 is CSAVAGAYNEQFF. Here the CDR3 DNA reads TGCAGCGCAGTAGCGGGAGCCTACAATGAGCAGTTCTTC.

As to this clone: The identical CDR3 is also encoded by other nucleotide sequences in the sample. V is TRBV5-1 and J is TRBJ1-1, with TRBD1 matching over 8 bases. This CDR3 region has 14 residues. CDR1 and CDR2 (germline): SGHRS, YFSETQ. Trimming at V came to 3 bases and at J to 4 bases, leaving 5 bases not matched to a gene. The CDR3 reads CASSSQGGSTEAFF. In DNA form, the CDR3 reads TGCGCCAGCAGCTCACAGGGGGGAAGCACTGAAGCTTTCTTT.